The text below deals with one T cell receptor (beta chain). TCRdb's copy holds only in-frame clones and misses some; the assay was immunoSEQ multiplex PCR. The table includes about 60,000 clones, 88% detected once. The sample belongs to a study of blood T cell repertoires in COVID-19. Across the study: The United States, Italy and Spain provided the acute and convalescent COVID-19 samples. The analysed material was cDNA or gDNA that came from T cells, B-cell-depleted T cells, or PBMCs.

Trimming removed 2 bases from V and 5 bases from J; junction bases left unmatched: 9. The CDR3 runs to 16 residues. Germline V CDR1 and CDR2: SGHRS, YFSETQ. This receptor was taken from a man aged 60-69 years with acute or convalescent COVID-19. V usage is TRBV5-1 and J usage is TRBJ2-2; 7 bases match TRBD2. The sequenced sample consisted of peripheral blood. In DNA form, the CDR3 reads TGCGCCAGCAGCTTAGCGGGGACCCCGGCAACCGGGGAGCTGTTTTTT. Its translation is CASSLAGTPATGELFF.